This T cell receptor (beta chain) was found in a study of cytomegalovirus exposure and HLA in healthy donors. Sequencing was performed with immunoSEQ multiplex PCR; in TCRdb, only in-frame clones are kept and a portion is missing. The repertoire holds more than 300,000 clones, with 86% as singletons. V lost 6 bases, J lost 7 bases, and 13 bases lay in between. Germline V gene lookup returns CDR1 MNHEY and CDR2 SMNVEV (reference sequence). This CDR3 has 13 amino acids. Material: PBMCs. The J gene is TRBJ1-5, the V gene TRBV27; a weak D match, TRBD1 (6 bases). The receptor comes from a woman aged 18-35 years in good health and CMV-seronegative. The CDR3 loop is CASRQIQGQPQHF. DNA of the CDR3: TGTGCCAGCAGACAAATCCAGGGGCAGCCCCAGCATTTT.